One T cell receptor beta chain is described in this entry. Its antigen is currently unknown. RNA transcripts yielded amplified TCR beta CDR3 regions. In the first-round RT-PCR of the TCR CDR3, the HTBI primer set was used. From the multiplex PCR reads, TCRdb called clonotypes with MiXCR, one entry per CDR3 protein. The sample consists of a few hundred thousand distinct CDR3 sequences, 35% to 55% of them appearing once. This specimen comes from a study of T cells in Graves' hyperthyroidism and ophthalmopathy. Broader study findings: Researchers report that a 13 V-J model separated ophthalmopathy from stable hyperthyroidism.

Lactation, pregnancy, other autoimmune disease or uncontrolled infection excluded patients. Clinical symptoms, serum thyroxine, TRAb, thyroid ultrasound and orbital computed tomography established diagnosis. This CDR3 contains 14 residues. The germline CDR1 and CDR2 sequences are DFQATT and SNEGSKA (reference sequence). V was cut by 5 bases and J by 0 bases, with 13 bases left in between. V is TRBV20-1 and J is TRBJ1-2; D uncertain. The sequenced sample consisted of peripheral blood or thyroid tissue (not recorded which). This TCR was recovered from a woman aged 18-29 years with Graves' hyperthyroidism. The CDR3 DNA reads TGCAGTGCTCAGACCGACAAAGCTAACTATGGCTACACCTTC. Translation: CSAQTDKANYGYTF.